These 5 T cell receptor beta chains originate from one sample sequenced in a study of CD8 T cells in ankylosing spondylitis. Each CDR3 protein gets one entry after TCRdb re-called the 5' RACE reads with MiXCR. The repertoire holds approximately 100,000 distinct CDR3 sequences, about 7.7% seen once, with 9.9% in the top ten. The sample comprised blood, either unsorted or a sorted T cell fraction (not recorded which). These TCRs come from a male donor with ankylosing spondylitis or in good health (not recorded which).

This clonotype was picked up a small number of times. A much larger clone lies a single base off, so this may be a read error. The CDR3 DNA reads TGTGCCAGCAGTTGCAGCGGGCAGGGGGCCACCGGGGAGCTGTTTTTT. Its translation: CASSCSGQGATGELFF. The V and J genes are TRBV6-5 and TRBJ2-2; 8 bases match TRBD1. This CDR3 contains 16 residues. V gave up 4 bases and J gave up 4 bases; unmatched junction bases: 8. The V gene's germline CDR1 is MNHEY and CDR2 SVGAGI.

This clonotype was counted ten times or more. The rearrangement links TRBV24-1 to TRBJ2-1, with 10 bases fitting TRBD1. This CDR3 region has 14 residues. Trimming at V came to 9 bases and at J to 6 bases, leaving 7 bases not matched to a gene. In germline, CDR1 is KGHDR, CDR2 SFDVKD. The CDR3 DNA is TGTGCCACCCAATCCGGGACAGGGGCCAATGAGCAGTTCTTC. As protein: CATQSGTGANEQFF.

CDR3 amino acids: CAWSIGNGVGQPQHF. The DNA for the CDR3 is TGTGCCTGGAGTATCGGTAATGGGGTAGGCCAGCCCCAGCATTTT. The rearrangement links TRBV30 to TRBJ1-5, with D unclear. Deletions cut 2 bases from V and 7 bases from J, with 18 bases between. Per the germline V gene, CDR1 is GTSNPN and CDR2 is SVGIG (reference sequence). The CDR3 is 15 residues long.

This clonotype was detected many times. The J gene is TRBJ1-2, the V gene TRBV6-1, with TRBD1 matching 9 bases. The CDR3 sequence is 14 residues long. The J segment lost 4 bases and the V segment lost 6 bases, leaving 6 bases of the junction unmatched. Germline CDR1 MNHNS, CDR2 SASEGT. The CDR3: CASRSGQGPYGYTF. The CDR3 nucleotides read TGTGCCAGCAGATCGGGACAGGGTCCCTATGGCTACACCTTC.

Many counts were recorded for this clonotype. The chain recombines TRBV25-1 with TRBJ2-7, with D perhaps TRBD2 (6 bases). V gave up 5 bases and J gave up 2 bases, with 13 bases separating them. Germline CDR1 is MGHDK and CDR2 is SYGVNS. The CDR3 is 14 residues long. The CDR3, as DNA: TGTGCCAGCAGTCCCTCGCGGGACCCCTACGAGCAGTACTTC. Its protein is CASSPSRDPYEQYF.